A selection of T cell receptor beta chains follows, all from one sample in a study of CXCR3-negative and CXCR3-positive naive CD8 T cells. TCRdb reworked the 5' RACE reads into one entry per CDR3 protein, no DNA. The ten most abundant clones cover 1.1% of a sample with roughly 89,000 distinct CDR3 sequences. Input material: naive CXCR3- CD8+ T cells from blood. The receptors come from a human donor in good health. Some clones in this sample may be carry-over from other donors' samples. Both conserved end residues are part of each CDR3. For some rows the clone size is stated as once, few or many, or as a class when expanded; others skip it.

V gene: TRBV14; J gene: TRBJ1-2; clone size: NA; CDR3 protein: CASSPPGAGGRYGYTF
V gene: TRBV29-1; J gene: TRBJ1-5; clone size: NA; CDR3 protein: CSVGDRGQPQHF
V gene: TRBV7-9; J gene: TRBJ1-2; clone size: NA; CDR3 protein: CASSKGDYRISGGYTF
V gene: TRBV9; J gene: TRBJ2-1; clone size: NA; CDR3 protein: CASSVTGTFNEQFF
V gene: TRBV29-1; J gene: TRBJ2-3; clone size: NA; CDR3 protein: CSVVLGQGVLRDTQYF
V gene: TRBV7-3; J gene: TRBJ2-1; clone size: NA; CDR3 protein: CASRTGGGEQFF
V gene: TRBV25-1; J gene: TRBJ1-5; clone size: NA; CDR3 protein: CASSEENQPQHF
V gene: TRBV5-5; J gene: TRBJ1-2; clone size: NA; CDR3 protein: CASSLAMTMQGNGYTF
V gene: TRBV4-3; J gene: TRBJ1-3; clone size: NA; CDR3 protein: CASSQGGQGYTIYF
V gene: TRBV7-9; J gene: TRBJ2-2; clone size: NA; CDR3 protein: CASSLTNTGELFF
V gene: TRBV13; J gene: TRBJ2-7; clone size: NA; CDR3 protein: CASSRFTYEQYF
V gene: TRBV29-1; J gene: TRBJ1-3; clone size: NA; CDR3 protein: CSVDAGSSGNTIYF
V gene: TRBV20-1; J gene: TRBJ2-1; clone size: NA; CDR3 protein: CSATGTSGNNEQFF
V gene: TRBV19; J gene: TRBJ1-1; clone size: NA; CDR3 protein: CASSTGTRGYAEAFF
V gene: TRBV20-1; J gene: TRBJ2-7; clone size: NA; CDR3 protein: CSVRSLASYEQYF
V gene: TRBV5-1; J gene: TRBJ2-3; clone size: NA; CDR3 protein: CASSLEAGATDTQYF
V gene: TRBV14; J gene: TRBJ1-1; clone size: NA; CDR3 protein: CASSLMDRTNTEAFF
V gene: TRBV11-2; J gene: TRBJ2-7; clone size: NA; CDR3 protein: CASSSTSGVYEQYF
V gene: TRBV11-1; J gene: TRBJ2-1; clone size: NA; CDR3 protein: CASSLGTGGGDEQFF
V gene: TRBV29-1; J gene: TRBJ2-1; clone size: NA; CDR3 protein: CSVARRRYEQFF
V gene: TRBV3-1; J gene: TRBJ2-5; clone size: NA; CDR3 protein: CASSQGSWETQYF
V gene: TRBV7-8; J gene: TRBJ2-7; clone size: NA; CDR3 protein: CASSSNGRYYEQYF
V gene: TRBV6-6; J gene: TRBJ2-5; clone size: NA; CDR3 protein: CASSYSMEGKETQYF
V gene: TRBV7-9; J gene: TRBJ1-2; clone size: NA; CDR3 protein: CASRLTGGDYGYTF
V gene: TRBV6-6; J gene: TRBJ2-3; clone size: NA; CDR3 protein: CASRFIPGQGLLDTQYF
V gene: TRBV7-9; J gene: TRBJ1-1; clone size: NA; CDR3 protein: CASSSMDFSAFF
V gene: TRBV19; J gene: TRBJ2-7; clone size: NA; CDR3 protein: CASSDPGQGAYEQYF
V gene: TRBV7-9; J gene: TRBJ1-6; clone size: NA; CDR3 protein: CASSRSEYNSPLHF
V gene: TRBV7-9; J gene: TRBJ1-1; clone size: NA; CDR3 protein: CASSIPDRGTEAFF
V gene: TRBV29-1; J gene: TRBJ2-7; clone size: NA; CDR3 protein: CSVVELGRNSYEQYF
V gene: TRBV6-5; J gene: TRBJ1-6; clone size: NA; CDR3 protein: CASSYSSSSYNSPLHF
V gene: TRBV6-5; J gene: TRBJ2-5; clone size: NA; CDR3 protein: CASSYGVKETQYF
V gene: TRBV5-1; J gene: TRBJ1-1; clone size: NA; CDR3 protein: CASSRTGAKEDTEAFF
V gene: TRBV29-1; J gene: TRBJ2-1; clone size: NA; CDR3 protein: CSAPGLGGNEQFF
V gene: TRBV30; J gene: TRBJ2-1; clone size: medium-sized; CDR3 protein: CAWNGVAGATNEQFF
V gene: TRBV6-2/TRBV6-3; J gene: TRBJ2-6; clone size: NA; CDR3 protein: CASSYSFRNSGANVLTF
V gene: TRBV29-1; J gene: TRBJ2-1; clone size: NA; CDR3 protein: CSVVTAGNEQFF
V gene: TRBV19; J gene: TRBJ2-7; clone size: NA; CDR3 protein: CASTSGESSYEQYF
V gene: TRBV15; J gene: TRBJ2-5; clone size: NA; CDR3 protein: CATSRDRDRGETQYF
V gene: TRBV6-6; J gene: TRBJ2-7; clone size: NA; CDR3 protein: CASSYSWTSRDEQYF
V gene: TRBV27; J gene: TRBJ1-5; clone size: NA; CDR3 protein: CASSPLLGLMEGQPQHF
V gene: TRBV7-8; J gene: TRBJ2-7; clone size: NA; CDR3 protein: CASSPWTSFYEQYF
V gene: TRBV29-1; J gene: TRBJ2-7; clone size: NA; CDR3 protein: CSVVGLWGGVYEQYF
V gene: TRBV7-8; J gene: TRBJ2-5; clone size: NA; CDR3 protein: CASSVPPWTRQETQYF
V gene: TRBV29-1; J gene: TRBJ2-5; clone size: NA; CDR3 protein: CSGMGVKGRFEETQYF
V gene: TRBV29-1; J gene: TRBJ2-7; clone size: NA; CDR3 protein: CSVVAWASQEQYF
V gene: TRBV6-5; J gene: TRBJ2-1; clone size: NA; CDR3 protein: CASTNNLAGGRDEQFF
V gene: TRBV5-1; J gene: TRBJ1-1; clone size: NA; CDR3 protein: CASSPARTGLNTEAFF
V gene: TRBV30; J gene: TRBJ1-1; clone size: NA; CDR3 protein: CAWSHWGPTEAFF
V gene: TRBV27; J gene: TRBJ2-3; clone size: NA; CDR3 protein: CASSLYGRTDTQYF
V gene: TRBV30; J gene: TRBJ2-7; clone size: NA; CDR3 protein: CAWSTGPHGDEQYF
V gene: TRBV11-2; J gene: TRBJ2-1; clone size: NA; CDR3 protein: CASSPDPFGQFF
V gene: TRBV29-1; J gene: TRBJ1-2; clone size: NA; CDR3 protein: CSVEDQEIYGYTF
V gene: TRBV29-1; J gene: TRBJ1-1; clone size: NA; CDR3 protein: CSVVIGAGNTEAFF
V gene: TRBV3-1; J gene: TRBJ2-2; clone size: NA; CDR3 protein: CASSVGLVLDTGELFF
V gene: TRBV7-9; J gene: TRBJ2-1; clone size: NA; CDR3 protein: CASSLSGSYNEQFF
V gene: TRBV29-1; J gene: TRBJ1-5; clone size: NA; CDR3 protein: CSVVSIANQPQHF
V gene: TRBV6-6; J gene: TRBJ1-1; clone size: NA; CDR3 protein: CASSYTPQGTTEAFF